This T cell receptor beta chain stems from a study of CD8 T cells in ankylosing spondylitis. The study's findings and limits: Within ankylosing spondylitis blood, a TCR beta motif made up of eight highly homologous variants appeared to be characteristic. Reportedly, significant enrichment of disease-linked clones occurred in matched ankylosing spondylitis synovial fluid. Relatively rare in peripheral blood, disease-linked clones were also CD8+.

With respect to this clonotype: Its antigen is still unknown.

Quantitative barcoded 5'-RACE was used to prepare TCR beta libraries. Each CDR3 protein is one row after TCRdb ran MiXCR on the 5' RACE reads. Among hundreds of thousands of distinct CDR3 sequences listed, approximately 10% were seen once. This CDR3 is built from 17 residues. The V gene's germline CDR1 is MDHEN and CDR2 SYDVKM. After removal of 6 bases from V and 5 bases from J, the junction contained 16 bases not matched to a gene. Sequencing was carried out using blood, either unsorted or a sorted T cell fraction (not recorded which). The V call is TRBV28, the J call TRBJ2-7, with TRBD2 identical over 10 bases. The sequence was collected from a male donor with ankylosing spondylitis. CDR3 sequence: CASSRATPSGSIDEQYF. The CDR3 region has the DNA TGTGCCAGCAGCCGCGCCACGCCTAGCGGGAGTATCGACGAGCAGTACTTC.